Following are 11 T cell receptor beta chains from one sample sequenced in a study of blood T cell repertoires in COVID-19. The protocol was immunoSEQ multiplex PCR, while the TCRdb copy is restricted to in-frame clones and leaves out a portion. The sample has approximately 250,000 clones, more than 80% seen once; the top ten hold over 4%. The specimen sequenced was PBMCs or T cells enriched from blood (not recorded which). These receptors were obtained from a woman aged 25 to 39 with acute COVID-19.

V usage is TRBV3-1 (or the pseudogene TRBV3-2) and J usage is TRBJ2-5; perhaps TRBD2 as D (5 bases). V was trimmed by 2 bases and J by 9 bases, leaving 16 bases between them. The CDR3 runs 14 residues. Germline CDR1 LGHDT, CDR2 YNNKEL (reference sequence). CDR3 coding DNA: TGTGCCAGCAGCCAACCTGCCGGGGATTCGGCCCAGTACTTC. Protein: CASSQPAGDSAQYF.

The chain joins TRBV3-1 (or the pseudogene TRBV3-2) to TRBJ2-3; D ambiguous. The length of the CDR3 is 15 residues. Looked up from germline, CDR1 is LGHDT and CDR2 is YNNKEL (reference sequence). V lost 1 base and J lost 0, with 8 bases in between. CDR3 nucleotides: TGTGCCAGCAGCCAAGTCACTCCTAGCACAGATACGCAGTATTTT. Translation: CASSQVTPSTDTQYF.

This rearrangement joins TRBV24-1 to TRBJ2-7; TRBD2 aligns across 7 bases. The length of the CDR3 is 14 residues. The J segment lost 3 bases and the V segment lost 4 bases, leaving 5 bases of the junction unmatched. CDR1 is KGHDR, CDR2 SFDVKD, per germline. CDR3 bases: TGTGCCACCAGTGAAAGCGGGAATAGCTACGAGCAGTACTTC. It specifies CATSESGNSYEQYF.

V usage is TRBV9 and J usage is TRBJ2-1, with 10 bases lining up with TRBD2. CDR1 SGDLS and CDR2 YYNGEE come from the germline V gene. Losses at the gene ends were 0 bases for V and 5 bases for J; bases not matched to a gene: 5. The CDR3 totals 16 residues. CDR3 coding DNA: TGTGCCAGCAGCGTAGGGCCTAGCGGGAGAAACAATGAGCAGTTCTTC. It is translated as CASSVGPSGRNNEQFF.

The chain employs TRBV28 and TRBJ2-7; 10 positions agree with TRBD1. Trimming took 3 bases from V and 3 from J; bases not matched to a gene: 5. The germline gives CDR1 MDHEN, CDR2 SYDVKM. CDR3 length: 15 residues. The CDR3 DNA is TGTGCCAGCAGTTTTGGACAGGGGGGCGACTACGAGCAGTACTTC. The encoded protein is CASSFGQGGDYEQYF.

J is TRBJ2-7 and V is TRBV7-2; D unclear. Germline V lookup: CDR1 SGHTA, CDR2 FQGNSA. Trimming stripped 3 bases from V and 4 bases from J, with 13 bases between. This CDR3 region has 14 residues. CDR3 sequence (DNA): TGTGCCAGCAGCTTTCTAACCCCCTCGTACGAGCAGTACTTC. It is translated as CASSFLTPSYEQYF.

V is TRBV2 and J is TRBJ1-4; 10 nucleotides agree with TRBD1. Germline V gene data show CDR1 as SNHLY and CDR2 as FYNNEI. The CDR3 spans 15 residues. Trimming removed 6 bases from V and 8 bases from J; junction bases left unmatched: 9. As DNA, the CDR3 is TGTGCCAGCAGACGACAGGGGGCAGTTGGGGAAAAACTGTTTTTT. Translation: CASRRQGAVGEKLFF.

The chain links TRBV19 to TRBJ1-1; D is unresolved. With 11 bases removed from V and 10 bases from J, the gap between germline ends came to 23 bases. The length of the CDR3 is 13 residues. Germline V lookup: CDR1 LNHDA, CDR2 SQIVND (reference sequence). CDR3 sequence: CASNAQEGLGAFF. The CDR3, as DNA: TGTGCCTCTAACGCCCAGGAGGGCCTGGGAGCTTTCTTT.

The chain combines TRBV2 with TRBJ2-1; perhaps TRBD1 as D (5 bases). The ends were cut back, 11 bases at V and 0 bases at J, with 17 bases in the middle. The germline CDR1 and CDR2 sequences are SNHLY and FYNNEI. The CDR3 totals 15 residues. CDR3 protein: CAGRVQESSYNEQFF. CDR3 coding DNA: TGTGCCGGACGAGTACAGGAAAGCTCCTACAATGAGCAGTTCTTC.

This rearrangement joins TRBV9 to TRBJ1-5, with D perhaps matching TRBD1 (5 bases). V lost 3 bases to trimming and J lost 3 bases, with 13 bases between them. CDR1 is SGDLS and CDR2 is YYNGEE in the germline V gene. The CDR3 extends over 15 amino acids. This CDR3 is CASSETGANNQPQHF. The CDR3 DNA is TGTGCCAGCAGCGAAACAGGAGCCAACAATCAGCCCCAGCATTTT.

The J gene is TRBJ2-7, the V gene TRBV5-4; 8 nucleotides agree with TRBD2. Unmatched junction bases numbered 7, after V lost 2 bases and J lost 3 bases. This CDR3 contains 15 residues. Per germline, CDR1 SGHNT and CDR2 YYREEE (reference sequence). CDR3 amino acids: CASSLGSGAVYEQYF. The CDR3 DNA is TGTGCCAGCAGCTTAGGTAGCGGGGCCGTCTACGAGCAGTACTTC. Complete variable domain (other parts from reference TRBV5-4 and TRBJ2-7): ETGVTQSPTHLIKTRGQQVTLRCSSQSGHNTVSWYQQALGQGPQFIFQYYREEENGRGNFPPRFSGLQFPNYSSELNVNALELDDSALYLCASSLGSGAVYEQYFGPGTRLTVT.